What follows are 10 T cell receptor beta chains derived from one specimen sequenced in a study of blood T cell repertoires in COVID-19. Repertoires were generated with immunoSEQ multiplex PCR, while TCRdb's copy carries only in-frame clones and drops some. The repertoire holds about 86,000 clones, with 65% to 85% as singletons. Source material: peripheral blood. These receptors originate from a woman at least 80 years old with active or convalescent COVID-19.

The gene calls are TRBV27 and TRBJ1-1; 8 bases line up with TRBD1. Germline V gene sequence: CDR1 MNHEY, CDR2 SMNVEV (reference sequence). This CDR3 contains 15 residues. The junction had 6 bases not matched to a gene; V was cut back by 6 bases and J by 0 bases. Written as DNA, the CDR3 is TGTGCCAGCAGAAGAGACAGGGGCATGAACACTGAAGCTTTCTTT. Translated: CASRRDRGMNTEAFF.

The rearrangement links TRBV6-2 or TRBV6-3 to TRBJ2-3; 7 bases align to TRBD2. Germline CDR1 reads MNHEY; CDR2 reads SVGEGT. The CDR3 is 15 residues long. V lost 0 bases and J lost 5; bases outside the gene matches: 5. CDR3 DNA sequence: TGTGCCAGCAGTTACTCCGGGGGGACGATAGATACGCAGTATTTT. This gives the protein CASSYSGGTIDTQYF.

V and J are TRBV7-3 and TRBJ2-1; TRBD2 agrees at 7 bases. Germline loops: CDR1 SGHTA, CDR2 FQGTGA. The V and J ends lost 4 bases and 3 bases, in that order; junction bases with no gene match: 9. This CDR3 has 16 amino acids. CDR3 amino acids: CASSSQRGTSYNEQFF. The DNA for the CDR3 is TGTGCCAGCAGCTCACAGCGGGGTACGAGCTACAATGAGCAGTTCTTC.

The V gene is TRBV28, the J gene TRBJ2-7, with 10 bases that match TRBD1. Germline V gives CDR1 MDHEN, CDR2 SYDVKM. V shed 7 bases, J shed 3 bases, and the junction held 9 bases outside the gene matches. The CDR3 has 15 residues. The CDR3: CASTTRTGGIYEQYF. CDR3 sequence (DNA): TGTGCCAGCACTACCCGGACAGGGGGGATCTACGAGCAGTACTTC.

The chain recombines TRBV19 with TRBJ2-2; D is ambiguous. The CDR3 runs 14 residues. Germline V gene lookup returns CDR1 LNHDA and CDR2 SQIVND (reference sequence). Trimming cost V 5 bases and J 4 bases, with 11 bases left between them. The CDR3 spells CASSYSFRTGELFF. The CDR3 bases are TGTGCCAGTAGTTACAGCTTCCGCACCGGGGAGCTGTTTTTT. Variable domain in full (rest from reference TRBV19 and TRBJ2-2): DGGITQSPKYLFRKEGQNVTLSCEQNLNHDAMYWYRQDPGQGLRLIYYSQIVNDFQKGDIAEGYSVSREKKESFPLTVTSAQKNPTAFYLCASSYSFRTGELFFGEGSRLTVL.

This sequence joins TRBV7-2 and TRBJ2-3, with 9 bases identical to TRBD2. The V gene end was trimmed by 5 bases and the J gene end by 6 bases; junction bases not matched to a gene: 9. CDR1 and CDR2 from the germline V gene are SGHTA and FQGNSA. The CDR3 spans 15 residues. The CDR3 DNA reads TGTGCCAGCAGCCCCGAAGCGGGGGGTTTTGATACGCAGTATTTT. Amino acid sequence: CASSPEAGGFDTQYF.

The V gene is TRBV28, the J gene TRBJ2-3, with D possibly matching TRBD2 (7 bases). Trimming left V 1 base short and J 6 bases short, with 17 bases between. The CDR3 spans 16 residues. The germline gives CDR1 MDHEN, CDR2 SYDVKM. DNA for the CDR3: TGTGCCAGCAGTTTATCCCTTTTGGGGGGGCTCGATACGCAGTATTTT. Amino acids: CASSLSLLGGLDTQYF. Looking up the rest from reference TRBV28 and TRBJ2-3 gives the full variable domain: DVKVTQSSRYLVKRTGEKVFLECVQDMDHENMFWYRQDPGLGLRLIYFSYDVKMKEKGDIPEGYSVSREKKERFSLILESASTNQTSMYLCASSLSLLGGLDTQYFGPGTRLTVL.

In this sample, this clone turned up once. The chain combines TRBV5-1 with TRBJ2-2; a weak D match, TRBD1 (8 bases). Trimming took off 3 bases at V and 7 bases at J, with 16 bases between the two ends. In germline, CDR1 is SGHRS, CDR2 YFSETQ. The CDR3 totals 15 residues. CDR3 DNA sequence: TGCGCCAGCAGCTCCCTGCGGGGGACAGGCGGGGAGCTGTTTTTT. Translated: CASSSLRGTGGELFF.

The chain recombines TRBV3-1 (or the pseudogene TRBV3-2) with TRBJ1-1; a weak D match, TRBD1 (6 bases). Germline V gene sequence: CDR1 LGHDT, CDR2 YNNKEL (reference sequence). This CDR3 has 15 residues. V dropped 4 bases and J dropped 1 base, with 13 bases sitting between them. This CDR3 reads CASSPSDRWNTEAFF. CDR3 nucleotide sequence: TGTGCCAGCAGCCCATCTGACAGGTGGAACACTGAAGCTTTCTTT.

For this clone: A read error may account for a junction end that differs from germline. The chain couples TRBV2 to TRBJ1-1; D unresolved. The CDR3 covers 11 residues. Germline-derived CDR1 and CDR2 are SNHLY and FYNNEI. CDR3 bases: TGTGCCAGCAGACAAGACTCGGAGTGGGTCTTT. Its protein product is CASRQDSEWVF. The full variable domain, its missing parts supplied by reference TRBV2 and TRBJ1-1, is EPEVTQTPSHQVTQMGQEVILRCVPISNHLYFYWYRQILGQKVEFLVSFYNNEISEKSEIFDDQFSVERPDGSNFTLKIRSTKLEDSAMYFCASRQDSEWVFGQGTRLTVV.